This entry features one TCR beta chain sequence. What it binds is unknown. Clones were sequenced by immunoSEQ multiplex PCR, and TCRdb holds only the in-frame ones, with some missing. Of tens of thousands of clones listed, about four fifths are singletons. The CDR3 runs 17 residues. Germline CDR1 LGHDT, CDR2 YNNKEL (reference sequence). V shed 7 bases and J shed 0 bases, with 19 bases lying between them. This entry is derived from a study of T cell responses to AZD1222 COVID-19 vaccine. Study observations and caveats: Across the whole spike, CD4 TCRs peaked at regions 160-218 and 743-854. Reportedly, close to half of spike-specific TCRs are directed against unmutated variant regions. Clonal diversity may have been underestimated, and the donors were mostly white British, with more females than males.

This TCR came from an adult in good health. The rearrangement joins TRBV3-1 (or the pseudogene TRBV3-2) to TRBJ2-1; possibly TRBD2 for D (6 bases). Source: peripheral blood, taken on day 0 of AZD1222 vaccination. As DNA, the CDR3 is TGTGCCAGCAAGAATAGCGGTGACTCTTCCTCCTACAATGAGCAGTTCTTC. It translates to CASKNSGDSSSYNEQFF.